This record looks at one T cell receptor (beta chain) sequence and its context. Its antigen is unidentified. The sample originates from a study of cytomegalovirus exposure and HLA in healthy donors. General study points: A later analysis reportedly found fewer N-insertions in an Asian-associated ancestry cluster than the roughly 670-donor mean. One cluster of highly shared sequence variants probably arose as a sequencing artifact. With later analysis, a missense DCLRE1C variant became linked to TCR beta V- and J-gene trimming. The investigators catalogued 164 TCR beta chains as cytomegalovirus-associated.

The V gene lost 5 bases and the J gene lost 0 bases, with 16 bases spanning the gap. This CDR3 is 16 amino acids long. CDR1 and CDR2 from the germline V gene are LNHDA and SQIVND (reference sequence). PCR involved 60 Vbeta and 13 Jbeta primers. Clones were read by immunoSEQ multiplex PCR, and TCRdb kept only the in-frame ones, dropping some. The profile covers around 200,000 clones, with 80% appearing a single time and 0.6% to 0.7% taken by the ten largest. Sequencing was performed on PBMCs. The TCR was taken from a boy aged 10-17 years in good health and CMV-seronegative. The rearrangement links TRBV19 to TRBJ1-1; D unresolved. CDR3: CASSHITSDLNTEAFF. The CDR3 region has the DNA TGTGCCAGTAGTCACATTACGAGTGACTTGAACACTGAAGCTTTCTTT.